This T cell receptor (beta chain) was captured in a study of blood T cell repertoires in COVID-19. Study in general: COVID-19 samples collected from the United States, Italy and Spain covered acute and convalescent phases. T cells, B-cell-depleted T cells, or PBMCs provided the cDNA or gDNA that served as material.

J gave up 1 base and V 6 bases, and 4 bases lay outside the gene matches. This CDR3 has 14 amino acids. CDR1 and CDR2 from the germline V gene are LNHDA and SQIVND (reference sequence). In the source study's methods: Amplifying reference gene primers gave estimates of nucleated cell counts. Profiling relied on immunoSEQ multiplex PCR, and the TCRdb table lists in-frame clones only, not all of them. V, J and clone size are those of that table, while D and trimming were read from the DNA. The repertoire consists of 94,000 or so clones, with around 88% occurring once and the leading ten covering 7.5% to 9.5%.

The J gene is TRBJ2-7, the V gene TRBV19; 9 positions match TRBD1. Input material: peripheral blood. The receptor's source is a woman aged 70-85 years with acute or convalescent COVID-19. The CDR3 loop is CASRVTGGSYEQYF. DNA of the CDR3: TGTGCCAGTAGAGTGACAGGGGGATCCTACGAGCAGTACTTC.